The next 6 T cell receptor beta chains were all read from a single sample in a study of T cells in Graves' hyperthyroidism and ophthalmopathy. Regions amplified from RNA transcripts were the TCR beta CDR3 regions. A first-round RT-PCR of the TCR CDR3 used the HTBI primer set. Using its own MiXCR run on the multiplex PCR reads, TCRdb lists one record per CDR3 protein. The table lists over 350,000 distinct CDR3 sequences, around 15% of them singletons. The sequenced material came from blood. Source of these receptors: a man aged 45 to 65 with Graves' ophthalmopathy.

This clonotype was observed many times. The genes are TRBV6-1 and TRBJ2-1; TRBD2 aligns across 13 bases. The V and J ends lost 5 bases and 4 bases, in that order; junction bases with no gene match: 5. Germline V gives CDR1 MNHNS, CDR2 SASEGT. The length of the CDR3 is 16 residues. The CDR3 coding sequence is TGTGCCAGCAGTCCCGGGGGACTAGCGGGGTACAATGAGCAGTTCTTC. Translation: CASSPGGLAGYNEQFF.

The chain employs TRBV19 and TRBJ2-1; no firm D call. The V gene lost 8 bases and the J gene lost 10 bases, with 9 bases spanning the gap. This CDR3 has 10 amino acids. Germline lookup yields CDR1 LNHDA and CDR2 SQIVND (reference sequence). The CDR3 loop is CASGVGEQFF. CDR3 sequence (DNA): TGTGCCAGTGGTGTGGGGGAGCAGTTCTTC.

The chain links TRBV3-1 to TRBJ2-3, with TRBD2 matching 7 bases. The CDR3 loop spans 15 amino acids. In germline, CDR1 is LGHDT, CDR2 YNNKEL (reference sequence). V lost 0 bases, J lost 2 bases, and 2 bases stayed unmatched. CDR3 residues: CASSQDQRDTDTQYF. The CDR3 DNA reads TGTGCCAGCAGCCAAGATCAGCGGGACACAGATACGCAGTATTTT.

The chain links TRBV28 to TRBJ2-1, with TRBD1 matching over 11 bases. Germline loops: CDR1 MDHEN, CDR2 SYDVKM. The CDR3 extends over 15 amino acids. The V gene end was trimmed by 7 bases and the J gene end by 7 bases; junction bases not matched to a gene: 9. The CDR3 protein is CASTTRGQGANEQFF. In DNA, the CDR3 is TGTGCCAGCACCACACGTGGACAGGGGGCAAATGAGCAGTTCTTC.

Many counts were recorded for this clonotype. The CDR3 reads CASRLAGANTGELFF. CDR3 bases: TGCGCCAGCAGACTAGCGGGAGCGAACACCGGGGAGCTGTTTTTT. The gene calls are TRBV5-1 and TRBJ2-2, with 11 bases that match TRBD2. Germline trimming cut 5 bases from V and 0 bases from J; bases unmatched to any gene: 0. Looked up from germline, CDR1 is SGHRS and CDR2 is YFSETQ. The length of the CDR3 is 15 residues.

This clonotype appeared a few times. The chain joins TRBV7-3 to TRBJ1-1, with D possibly matching TRBD1 (5 bases). V dropped 3 bases and J dropped 4 bases, with 12 bases sitting between them. CDR1 and CDR2 from the germline V gene are SGHTA and FQGTGA. This CDR3 comprises 14 residues. The CDR3 DNA reads TGTGCCAGCAGCTTCGGGGGGAGAGGCACTGAAGCTTTCTTT. This codes for CASSFGGRGTEAFF.